This is a list of T cell receptor beta chains from one sample in a study of CD8 T cells in Susac syndrome. TCRdb independently ran MiXCR on the immunoSEQ multiplex PCR reads; one entry per CDR3 protein. There are about 100,000 distinct CDR3 sequences in the sample; around 96% occur only once, and approximately 0.3% lies in the top ten. Specimen: CD8+ T cells from PBMCs. These receptors all stem from a human donor with Susac syndrome. The CDR3 runs from the conserved cysteine through the conserved F or W. Each record gives: V gene, J gene, clone size, D gene, CDR3 DNA, CDR3 protein. The D gene is left open where the match is weak. The listing skips clone size in some rows; elsewhere it reads once, few, many or a size class.

>TRBV3-1|TRBJ2-7|-|-
TGTGCCAGCAGCCAAGAAGGTCGGAACCTAGGCTTC
CASSQEGRNLGF
>TRBV15|TRBJ1-6|-|-
TGTGCCACCAGCAGAGGGGAGAATTCACCCCTCCACTTT
CATSRGENSPLHF
>TRBV6-2/TRBV6-3|TRBJ2-2|-|-
TGTGCCAGCACCGAGGGGGGGGAGCTGTTTTTT
CASTEGGELFF
>TRBV7-6|TRBJ2-7|-|-
TGTGCCAGCAGCCCCACCGGGCCCTCCTACGAGCAGTACTTC
CASSPTGPSYEQYF
>TRBV7-9|TRBJ2-2|-|-
TGTGCCAGCAGCTCCGGCCCGGGCGGCGGGGAGCTGTTTTTT
CASSSGPGGGELFF
>TRBV4-2|TRBJ2-7|-|-
TGTGCCAGCAGCCAAGAACGGGGCGGCGGGCAGTACTTC
CASSQERGGGQYF
>TRBV19|TRBJ2-7|-|-
TGTGCCAGCTCCCGGCGCCCTAGCTCCTACGAGCAGTACTTC
CASSRRPSSYEQYF
>TRBV18|TRBJ2-5|-|-
TGTGCCAGCTCACCACCAGGGCGTCGGGAGACCCAGTACTTC
CASSPPGRRETQYF
>TRBV18|TRBJ2-7|-|TRBD1
TGTGCCAGCTCACCCTTAGGGACAGGGGATGTCGAGCAGTACTTC
CASSPLGTGDVEQYF
>TRBV4-1|TRBJ2-4|-|-
TGCGCCAGCAGCCAACTCCGAGCCGATTATCTAGCCAAAAACATTCAGTACTTC
CASSQLRADYLAKNIQYF
>TRBV3-1|TRBJ1-2|-|TRBD1
TGTGCCAGCAGCCACGAAAGGGACAGGGACTACACCTTC
CASSHERDRDYTF
>TRBV24-1|TRBJ2-1|once|-
TGTGCCACCAGTGATTTATCCAGGGGTGATGAGCAGTTCTTC
CATSDLSRGDEQFF
>TRBV14|TRBJ2-2|-|-
TGTGCCAGCAAGACGAACACCGGGGAGCTGTTTTTT
CASKTNTGELFF
>TRBV29-1|TRBJ2-1|-|TRBD2
TGCAGCGTTGGCCAAAGGAGCGCGGGGGGCTACAATGAGCAGTTCTTC
CSVGQRSAGGYNEQFF
>TRBV9|TRBJ1-2|-|-
TGTGCCAGCAGCCCCGACGGCAGCTATGGCTACACCTTC
CASSPDGSYGYTF
>TRBV29-1|TRBJ1-1|-|TRBD1
TGCAGCGTTGGCCTCACAGGGGGCGCGGACACTGAAGCTTTCTTT
CSVGLTGGADTEAFF
>TRBV25-1|TRBJ1-2|-|-
TGTGCCAGCAGTGACCTCATGACCCAGGGAGGTGGCTACACCTTC
CASSDLMTQGGGYTF
>TRBV7-2|TRBJ2-7|-|-
TGTGCCAGCAGCTCCGGGTGGGGGGGCAGCTACGAGCAGTACTTC
CASSSGWGGSYEQYF
>TRBV12-5|TRBJ1-2|-|TRBD1
TGTGCTAGTGGACTAACCACGACAGGGCTGCATAACTATGGCTACACCTTC
CASGLTTTGLHNYGYTF
>TRBV10-2|TRBJ2-1|-|TRBD1
TGCGCCAGCACGGGACAGGAGGCCGAGCAGTTCTTC
CASTGQEAEQFF
>TRBV29-1|TRBJ1-1|-|-
TGCAGCGTCCCGACCCCGAACACTGAAGCTTTCTTT
CSVPTPNTEAFF
>TRBV6-4|TRBJ1-1|-|-
TGTGCCAGCAGCGCGGGGGTTTCAGGTGAAGCTTTCTTT
CASSAGVSGEAFF
>TRBV12-3/TRBV12-4|TRBJ2-3|-|TRBD2
TGTGCCAGCAGTCCGCTGACTAGCGGGGGGGATACGCAGTATTTT
CASSPLTSGGDTQYF
>TRBV6-4|TRBJ2-3|-|TRBD2
TGTGCCACCGGGACTAGCGGGGGGACCCCAGATACGCAGTATTTT
CATGTSGGTPDTQYF
>TRBV7-3|TRBJ2-1|-|TRBD2
TGTGCCAGCAGCTTAATCCGGCGGGAGAGGAGAAATGAGCAGTTCTTC
CASSLIRRERRNEQFF
>TRBV5-1|TRBJ2-6|-|-
TGCGCCAGCAGGGAGCAGCTGACTGGGGCCAACGTCCTGACTTTC
CASREQLTGANVLTF